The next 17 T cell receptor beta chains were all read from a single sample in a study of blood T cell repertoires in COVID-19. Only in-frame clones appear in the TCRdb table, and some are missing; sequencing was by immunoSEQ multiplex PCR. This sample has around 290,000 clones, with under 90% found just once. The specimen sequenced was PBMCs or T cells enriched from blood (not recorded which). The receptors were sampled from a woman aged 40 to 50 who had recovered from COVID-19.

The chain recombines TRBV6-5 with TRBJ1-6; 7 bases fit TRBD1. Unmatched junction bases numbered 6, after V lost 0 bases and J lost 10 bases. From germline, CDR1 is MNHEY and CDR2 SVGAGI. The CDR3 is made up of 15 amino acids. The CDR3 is CASSYSTRGYSPLHF. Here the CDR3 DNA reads TGTGCCAGCAGTTACTCGACCAGGGGGTACTCACCCCTCCACTTT.

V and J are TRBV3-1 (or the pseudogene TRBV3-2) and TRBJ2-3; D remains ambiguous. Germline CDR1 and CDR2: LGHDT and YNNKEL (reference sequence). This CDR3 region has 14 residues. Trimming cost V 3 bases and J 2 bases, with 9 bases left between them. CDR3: CASSQASVTDTQYF. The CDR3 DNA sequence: TGTGCCAGCAGCCAGGCCAGCGTCACAGATACGCAGTATTTT.

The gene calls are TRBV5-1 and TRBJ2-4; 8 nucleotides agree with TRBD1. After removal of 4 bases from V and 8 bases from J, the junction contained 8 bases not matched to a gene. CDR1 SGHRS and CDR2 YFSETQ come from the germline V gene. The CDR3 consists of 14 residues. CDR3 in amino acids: CASSKGQAPDIQYF. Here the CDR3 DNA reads TGCGCCAGCAGCAAGGGACAGGCCCCGGACATTCAGTACTTC.

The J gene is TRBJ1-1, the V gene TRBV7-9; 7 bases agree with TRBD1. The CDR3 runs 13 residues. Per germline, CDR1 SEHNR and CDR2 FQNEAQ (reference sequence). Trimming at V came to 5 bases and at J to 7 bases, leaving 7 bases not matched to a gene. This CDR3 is CASSMNRGGEAFF. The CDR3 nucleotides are TGTGCCAGCAGCATGAACAGGGGCGGTGAAGCTTTCTTT.

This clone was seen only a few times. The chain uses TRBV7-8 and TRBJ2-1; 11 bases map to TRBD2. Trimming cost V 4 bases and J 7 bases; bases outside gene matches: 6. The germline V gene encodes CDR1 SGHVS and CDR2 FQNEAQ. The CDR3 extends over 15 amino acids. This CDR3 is CASSSVAGGMNEQFF. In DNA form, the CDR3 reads TGTGCCAGCAGCTCGGTAGCGGGAGGGATGAATGAGCAGTTCTTC. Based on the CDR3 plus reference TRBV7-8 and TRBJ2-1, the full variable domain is GAGVSQSPRYKVAKRGQDVALRCDPISGHVSLFWYQQALGQGPEFLTYFQNEAQLDKSGLPSDRFFAERPEGSVSTLKIQRTQQEDSAVYLCASSSVAGGMNEQFFGPGTRLTVL.

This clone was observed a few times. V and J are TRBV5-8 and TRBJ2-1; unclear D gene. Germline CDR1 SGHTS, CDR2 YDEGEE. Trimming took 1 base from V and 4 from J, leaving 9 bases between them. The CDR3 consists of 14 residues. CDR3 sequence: CASSLTSPYNEQFF. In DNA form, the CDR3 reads TGTGCCAGCAGCTTGACTTCCCCGTACAATGAGCAGTTCTTC.

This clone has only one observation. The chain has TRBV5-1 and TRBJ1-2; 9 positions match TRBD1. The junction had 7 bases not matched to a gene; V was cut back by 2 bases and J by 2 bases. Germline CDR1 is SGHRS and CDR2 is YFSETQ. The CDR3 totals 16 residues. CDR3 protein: CASSFTGTGRNYGYTF. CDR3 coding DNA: TGCGCCAGCAGCTTTACCGGGACAGGGAGGAACTATGGCTACACCTTC.

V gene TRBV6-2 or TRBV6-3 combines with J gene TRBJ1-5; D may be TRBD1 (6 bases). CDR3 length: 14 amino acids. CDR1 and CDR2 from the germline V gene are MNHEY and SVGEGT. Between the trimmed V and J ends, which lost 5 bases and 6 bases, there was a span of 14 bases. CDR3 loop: CASSLYREGQPQHF. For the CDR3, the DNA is TGTGCCAGCAGTCTATACAGGGAAGGTCAGCCCCAGCATTTT.

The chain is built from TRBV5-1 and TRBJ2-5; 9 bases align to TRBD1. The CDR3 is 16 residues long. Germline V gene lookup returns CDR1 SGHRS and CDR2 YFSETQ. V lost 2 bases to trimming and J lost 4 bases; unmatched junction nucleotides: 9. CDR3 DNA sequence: TGCGCCAGCAGCTTAAACAGGGGGCGGTTGGGAGAGACCCAGTACTTC. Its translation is CASSLNRGRLGETQYF.

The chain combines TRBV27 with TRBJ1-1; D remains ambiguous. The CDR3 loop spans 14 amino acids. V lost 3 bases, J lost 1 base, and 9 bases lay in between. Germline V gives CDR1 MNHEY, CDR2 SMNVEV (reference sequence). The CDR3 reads CASSFGVGNTEAFF. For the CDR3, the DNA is TGTGCCAGCAGTTTCGGGGTGGGGAACACTGAAGCTTTCTTT.

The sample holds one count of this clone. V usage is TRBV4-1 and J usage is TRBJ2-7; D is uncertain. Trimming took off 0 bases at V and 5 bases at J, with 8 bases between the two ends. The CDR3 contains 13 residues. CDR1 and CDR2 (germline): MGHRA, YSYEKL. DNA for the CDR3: TGCGCCAGCAGCCAAGATTGGCAGGACGAGCAGTACTTC. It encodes CASSQDWQDEQYF.

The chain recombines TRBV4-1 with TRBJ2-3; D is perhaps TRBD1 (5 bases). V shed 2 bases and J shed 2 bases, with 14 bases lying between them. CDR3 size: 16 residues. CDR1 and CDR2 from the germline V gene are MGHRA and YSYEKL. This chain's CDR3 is CASSQFADRTTDTQYF. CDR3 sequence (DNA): TGCGCCAGCAGCCAATTCGCCGACAGAACCACAGATACGCAGTATTTT.

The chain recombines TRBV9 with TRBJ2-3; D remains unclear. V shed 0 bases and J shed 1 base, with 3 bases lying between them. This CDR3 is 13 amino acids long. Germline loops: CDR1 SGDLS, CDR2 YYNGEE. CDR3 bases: TGTGCCAGCAGCGTAGGCGGCACAGATACGCAGTATTTT. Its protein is CASSVGGTDTQYF.

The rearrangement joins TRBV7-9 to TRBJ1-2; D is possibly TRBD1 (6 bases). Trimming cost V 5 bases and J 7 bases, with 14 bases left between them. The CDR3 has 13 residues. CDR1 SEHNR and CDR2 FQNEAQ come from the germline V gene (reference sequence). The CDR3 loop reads CASSPQGVGGYTF. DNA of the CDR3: TGTGCCAGCAGCCCACAGGGCGTAGGTGGCTACACCTTC.

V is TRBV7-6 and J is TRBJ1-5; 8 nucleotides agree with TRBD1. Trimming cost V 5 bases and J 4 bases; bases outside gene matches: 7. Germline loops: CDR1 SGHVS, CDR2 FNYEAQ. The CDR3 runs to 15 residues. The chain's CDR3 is CASSPRTGRNQPQHF. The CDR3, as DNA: TGTGCCAGCAGCCCCAGGACAGGGCGGAATCAGCCCCAGCATTTT. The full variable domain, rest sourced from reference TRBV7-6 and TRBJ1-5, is GAGVSQSPRYKVTKRGQDVALRCDPISGHVSLYWYRQALGQGPEFLTYFNYEAQQDKSGLPNDRFSAERPEGSISTLTIQRTEQRDSAMYRCASSPRTGRNQPQHFGDGTRLSIL.

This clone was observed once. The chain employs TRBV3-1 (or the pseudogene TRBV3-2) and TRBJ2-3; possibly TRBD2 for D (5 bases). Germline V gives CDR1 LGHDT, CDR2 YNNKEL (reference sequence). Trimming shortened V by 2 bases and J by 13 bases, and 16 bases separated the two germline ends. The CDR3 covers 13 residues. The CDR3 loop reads CASSQMSEGRKYF. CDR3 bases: TGTGCCAGCAGCCAAATGAGTGAGGGTCGAAAGTATTTT.

Written as DNA, the CDR3 is TGTGCCAGCAGCCAAGATCTTCACGTCCGAGGTGGCTACACCTTC. It codes for CASSQDLHVRGGYTF. This chain connects TRBV3-1 (or the pseudogene TRBV3-2) to TRBJ1-2; D remains ambiguous. Trimming took off 0 bases at V and 7 bases at J, with 15 bases between the two ends. The V gene's germline CDR1 is LGHDT and CDR2 YNNKEL (reference sequence). This CDR3 has 15 amino acids.